This is a list of T cell receptor beta chains from one sample in a study of blood T cell repertoires in COVID-19. The method was immunoSEQ multiplex PCR; TCRdb's version includes in-frame clones alone and lacks a portion of them. The data contain roughly 290,000 clones, 80% to 85% of them singletons. Material for sequencing was peripheral blood. The receptor source for this set is a person aged 70 to 85 with COVID-19, enrolled during active disease. Each CDR3 is given with its conserved first and last residue. A D gene is named only where the DNA matches it firmly. A row's size may be missing; if present it is once, few, many or a size class.

D gene,J gene,clone size,V gene,CDR3 protein,CDR3 DNA
TRBD1,TRBJ1-5,.,TRBV7-2,CASSPTGQGFQPQHF,TGTGCCAGCAGCCCCACCGGACAGGGTTTTCAGCCCCAGCATTTT
TRBD1,TRBJ2-2,few,TRBV5-1,CASKLAGGLTGELFF,TGCGCCAGCAAGCTGGCAGGGGGCTTGACCGGGGAGCTGTTTTTT
.,TRBJ1-1,.,TRBV19,CASSIWGLDTEAFF,TGTGCCAGTAGTATCTGGGGCCTGGACACTGAAGCTTTCTTT
TRBD2,TRBJ2-3,.,TRBV13,CASSFGQTGGLADTDTQYF,TGTGCCAGCAGCTTTGGACAGACGGGAGGACTAGCCGACACAGATACGCAGTATTTT
.,TRBJ1-3,.,TRBV4-3,CASSQDPRGTGNTIYF,TGCGCCAGCAGCCAAGATCCCAGGGGTACTGGAAACACCATATATTTT
TRBD2,TRBJ2-2,.,TRBV9,CASSVAPSGRFSGELFF,TGTGCCAGCAGCGTAGCTCCTAGCGGGAGATTTTCCGGGGAGCTGTTTTTT
TRBD1,TRBJ1-2,.,TRBV4-1,CASSRGPGGGYGYTF,TGCGCCAGCAGCCGGGGGCCAGGGGGCGGGTATGGCTACACCTTC
.,TRBJ1-1,.,TRBV7-2,CASSLVPLNTEAFF,TGTGCCAGCAGCTTAGTCCCGTTGAACACTGAAGCTTTCTTT
TRBD1,TRBJ1-4,.,TRBV2,CASSEALDRGSGEKLFF,TGTGCCAGCAGTGAAGCTTTGGACAGGGGGTCTGGGGAAAAACTGTTTTTT
TRBD1,TRBJ1-4,.,TRBV28,CASAGQANEKLFF,TGTGCCAGCGCGGGACAGGCCAATGAAAAACTGTTTTTT
.,TRBJ2-7,.,TRBV15,CATSSPGTGYEQYF,TGTGCCACCAGCAGTCCCGGGACTGGTTACGAGCAGTACTTC
TRBD1,TRBJ1-5,.,TRBV28,CASITGAGNQPQHF,TGTGCCAGCATCACAGGGGCGGGCAATCAGCCCCAGCATTTT
.,TRBJ1-2,once,TRBV6-5,CASSSTVSGYTF,TGTGCCAGCAGTTCCACAGTTTCGGGCTACACCTTC
.,TRBJ1-4,once,TRBV4-3,CASSQGTRTNEKLFF,TGCGCCAGCAGCCAAGGGACACGGACTAATGAAAAACTGTTTTTT
TRBD1,TRBJ2-3,.,TRBV7-6,CASSRPRTGGYTDTQYF,TGTGCCAGCAGCCGCCCAAGGACAGGGGGATACACAGATACGCAGTATTTT
TRBD2,TRBJ2-3,once,TRBV2,CASSGLAGGSTDTQYF,TGTGCCAGCAGTGGACTAGCGGGGGGTAGCACAGATACGCAGTATTTT
.,TRBJ1-3,.,TRBV28,CASSLWGGRARRSGNTIYF,TGTGCCAGCAGTTTATGGGGCGGGCGGGCAAGACGGTCCGGAAACACCATATATTTT
TRBD1,TRBJ1-6,.,TRBV10-3,CAIRETGSFESPLHF,TGTGCCATCAGAGAGACAGGGTCCTTCGAATCACCCCTCCACTTT
.,TRBJ1-5,.,TRBV28,CASSSSEGRLPYSNQPQHF,TGTGCCAGCAGTTCGTCTGAGGGCCGCCTTCCGTATAGCAATCAGCCCCAGCATTTT
TRBD1,TRBJ2-5,.,TRBV3-1/TRBV3-2,CASGDRGSQETQYF,TGTGCCAGCGGGGACAGGGGGAGCCAAGAGACCCAGTACTTC
TRBD1,TRBJ2-1,.,TRBV10-3,CAISESVTGGGRNEQFF,TGTGCCATCAGTGAGTCGGTTACAGGGGGCGGTAGGAATGAGCAGTTCTTC
.,TRBJ2-2,.,TRBV3-1/TRBV3-2,CASSSLRGIWELFF,TGTGCCAGCAGCAGCCTCAGGGGAATCTGGGAGCTGTTTTTT
TRBD1,TRBJ1-5,.,TRBV6-1,CASSEALGRTGDQPQHF,TGTGCCAGCAGTGAAGCGCTAGGAAGGACAGGGGATCAGCCCCAGCATTTT
.,TRBJ1-4,once,TRBV3-1/TRBV3-2,CASNHRATNEKLFF,TGTGCCAGCAACCACAGGGCAACTAATGAAAAACTGTTTTTT
TRBD1,TRBJ2-1,.,TRBV19,CASSPPKQGATYNEQFF,TGTGCCAGTAGTCCACCAAAACAGGGGGCAACCTACAATGAGCAGTTCTTC
TRBD1,TRBJ2-3,once,TRBV24-1,CATSDTGQGYNADTQYF,TGTGCCACCAGTGATACTGGACAGGGGTACAACGCAGATACGCAGTATTTT
TRBD1,TRBJ1-2,.,TRBV7-6,CASSIDRGLYNGYTF,TGTGCCAGCAGCATCGACAGGGGGCTTTATAATGGCTACACCTTC
.,TRBJ1-3,few,TRBV4-2,CASSQPEASPGNTIYF,TGTGCCAGCAGCCAACCCGAAGCAAGTCCTGGAAACACCATATATTTT
TRBD2,TRBJ2-7,.,TRBV4-1,CASSQPGGRNEQYF,TGCGCCAGCAGCCAACCGGGGGGGCGGAACGAGCAGTACTTC
TRBD2,TRBJ2-5,.,TRBV5-5,CASSTLAGGETQYF,TGTGCCAGCAGCACCTTAGCGGGGGGAGAGACCCAGTACTTC
TRBD1,TRBJ2-3,.,TRBV4-3,CASSQDGRGLGTQYF,TGCGCCAGCAGCCAAGACGGCAGGGGGCTGGGTACGCAGTATTTT
.,TRBJ1-1,few,TRBV7-2,CASSLEPGVNTEAFF,TGTGCCAGCAGCCTCGAGCCAGGGGTGAACACTGAAGCTTTCTTT
.,TRBJ2-4,.,TRBV28,CASSPSPRVAKNIQYF,TGTGCCAGCAGCCCCTCACCGAGGGTAGCCAAAAACATTCAGTACTTC
.,TRBJ2-2,.,TRBV5-1,CASSSKGQGIAPGELFF,TGCGCCAGCAGCTCGAAGGGGCAGGGTATTGCGCCCGGGGAGCTGTTTTTT
.,TRBJ1-2,.,TRBV9,CASSVGQSYGYTF,TGTGCCAGCAGCGTAGGACAGTCCTATGGCTACACCTTC
TRBD1,TRBJ2-7,.,TRBV5-4,CASSPDRGRGYEQYF,TGTGCCAGCAGCCCGGACAGGGGGCGAGGCTACGAGCAGTACTTC
.,TRBJ1-5,.,TRBV28,CASSYLVYRRRNQPQHF,TGTGCCAGCAGTTACCTAGTTTACAGGCGTCGAAATCAGCCCCAGCATTTT
.,TRBJ2-5,.,TRBV5-6,CASSLDAAPGETQYF,TGTGCCAGCAGCTTGGATGCGGCCCCTGGGGAGACCCAGTACTTC
TRBD2,TRBJ2-5,.,TRBV9,CASSVGGREQETQYF,TGTGCCAGCAGCGTAGGAGGGAGGGAGCAAGAGACCCAGTACTTC
.,TRBJ1-1,.,TRBV29-1,CSAHRLLSNTEAFF,TGCAGCGCCCATAGACTGTTATCGAACACTGAAGCTTTCTTT
TRBD1,TRBJ2-5,.,TRBV18,CASSPPGQGGETQYF,TGTGCCAGCTCACCACCGGGACAGGGAGGAGAGACCCAGTACTTC
.,TRBJ1-3,.,TRBV19,CASSIAADGNSDTIYF,TGTGCCAGTAGTATAGCGGCGGACGGGAATTCGGACACCATATATTTT
.,TRBJ1-5,.,TRBV27,CASSLFSGNRYSNQPQHF,TGTGCCAGCAGTTTATTTTCAGGGAACCGATATAGCAATCAGCCCCAGCATTTT
.,TRBJ2-3,once,TRBV9,CASSVVGGGAFDTQYF,TGTGCCAGCAGCGTAGTTGGTGGGGGGGCTTTTGATACGCAGTATTTT